This record looks at one TCR beta chain sequence and its context. Its target is not known. This sample was taken from a study of T cell responses to AZD1222 COVID-19 vaccine. The CDR3 length is 12 residues. CDR1 is MRHNA and CDR2 is SNTAGT in the germline V gene. V lost 5 bases and J lost 4, with 5 bases in between. Study-wide points: Scientists sampled the repertoires only once the peak T cell response had passed. Seropositive at baseline were only five or six AZD1222 recipients. Spike-wide coverage was observed for vaccine-associated CD4 TCRs, with dominant responses at 160-218 and 743-854. Donors were mostly white British, more females; clonal diversity possibly underestimated.

The data were produced by immunoSEQ multiplex PCR, yet TCRdb's version contains in-frame clones alone and is incomplete. This table has about 140,000 clones, around 93% appearing once. This material consisted of peripheral blood, taken on day 0 of AZD1222 vaccination. The V gene is TRBV6-4, the J gene TRBJ2-2; D unresolved. The receptor was derived from an adult in good health. The CDR3 DNA reads TGTGCCAGCAGTCCCCGCACCGGGGAGCTGTTTTTT. Encoded protein: CASSPRTGELFF.